This T cell receptor beta chain derives from a study of monozygotic twins with inflammatory bowel disease. CDR3 length: 16 residues. Germline V gene lookup returns CDR1 SGHRS and CDR2 YFSETQ. TCRdb re-called the 5' RACE reads; every CDR3 protein appears as one record, without DNA. Listed are approximately 120,000 distinct CDR3 sequences; 9.5% to 15% falls within the top ten. The material sequenced was blood. This sequence was found in a human donor with ulcerative colitis or Crohn's disease, or a healthy co-twin of an affected twin (not recorded which). This chain joins TRBV5-1 and TRBJ2-2; checking the TCRdb D call of TRBD2 is not possible without DNA. Here the CDR3 reads CASSLTLAVNTGELFF. Filled out from reference TRBV5-1 and TRBJ2-2, the complete variable domain reads KAGVTQTPRYLIKTRGQQVTLSCSPISGHRSVSWYQQTPGQGLQFLFEYFSETQRNKGNFPGRFSGRQFSNSRSEMNVSTLELGDSALYLCASSLTLAVNTGELFFGEGSRLTVL.